One sample yielded the 22 T cell receptor beta chains listed below, sequenced in a study of cytomegalovirus exposure and HLA in healthy donors. 60 Vbeta and 13 Jbeta primers were used in PCR. Libraries were prepared by immunoSEQ multiplex PCR; TCRdb keeps only in-frame clonotypes and omits some of them. The data contain fewer than 250,000 clones, over 60% of them singletons. Source material: PBMCs. The receptors were sampled from a man aged 18 to 35 in good health and CMV-seronegative.

V usage is TRBV4-1 and J usage is TRBJ2-7, with D perhaps TRBD1 (5 bases). CDR3 length equals 15 residues. V was cut by 0 bases and J by 1 base, with 10 bases left in between. Germline V gene sequence: CDR1 MGHRA, CDR2 YSYEKL. The DNA of the CDR3 is TGCGCCAGCAGCCAAGAACAGGCAGTTTCCTACGAGCAGTACTTC. Translating gives CASSQEQAVSYEQYF.

The rearrangement links TRBV28 to TRBJ2-5, with 10 positions matching TRBD2. The CDR3 totals 15 residues. The trim removed 6 bases at V and 1 base at J, leaving 5 bases unmatched. CDR1 is MDHEN, CDR2 SYDVKM, per germline. Here the CDR3 reads CASSLAGDSQETQYF. For the CDR3, the DNA is TGTGCCAGCAGCCTAGCGGGAGATTCCCAAGAGACCCAGTACTTC.

This clone has just one count. V gene TRBV7-3 combines with J gene TRBJ1-5; weak D call: TRBD1 (5 bases). CDR3 length equals 15 residues. The V gene's germline CDR1 is SGHTA and CDR2 FQGTGA. Trimming took off 0 bases at V and 9 bases at J, with 15 bases between the two ends. The CDR3 spells CASSLTPQGFAPQHF. In DNA form, the CDR3 reads TGTGCCAGCAGCTTAACGCCGCAGGGATTTGCGCCCCAGCATTTT.

The V call is TRBV27, the J call TRBJ2-7; TRBD2 matches 8 bases. CDR1 and CDR2 from the germline V gene are MNHEY and SMNVEV (reference sequence). The CDR3 is 16 residues long. Trimming took 2 bases from V and 0 from J; bases not matched to a gene: 6. This CDR3 is CASSLKAGASSYEQYF. In DNA, the CDR3 is TGTGCCAGCAGTTTAAAAGCGGGAGCCAGCTCCTACGAGCAGTACTTC.

In this sample, this clone turned up once. The CDR3: CASSQDTLAVTDTQYF. Written as DNA, the CDR3 is TGTGCCAGCAGCCAAGATACCCTAGCGGTCACAGATACGCAGTATTTT. The J gene is TRBJ2-3, the V gene TRBV4-2; TRBD2 agrees at 7 bases. Germline trimming cut 0 bases from V and 2 bases from J; bases unmatched to any gene: 5. CDR3 length equals 16 residues. Germline CDR1 reads LGHNA; CDR2 reads YNFKEQ.

The V gene is TRBV5-4, the J gene TRBJ2-7; perhaps TRBD1 as D (6 bases). In germline, CDR1 is SGHNT, CDR2 YYREEE (reference sequence). This CDR3 has 14 amino acids. V was cut by 4 bases and J by 0 bases, with 11 bases left in between. Here the CDR3 DNA reads TGTGCCAGCAGCACCCTGGACAGCTCCTACGAGCAGTACTTC. Protein product: CASSTLDSSYEQYF.

The V and J genes are TRBV4-3 and TRBJ2-7; no clear D. CDR3 length: 13 amino acids. CDR1 and CDR2 from the germline V gene are LGHNA and YSLEER. V lost 0 bases and J lost 4, with 7 bases in between. The CDR3 loop is CASSQDVSYEQYF. The CDR3 coding sequence is TGCGCCAGCAGCCAAGACGTCTCTTACGAGCAGTACTTC.

The chain employs TRBV10-1 and TRBJ1-2; D not resolved. The CDR3 is made up of 17 amino acids. CDR1 is WNHNN and CDR2 is SYGVQD in the germline V gene (reference sequence). V lost 3 bases, J lost 0 bases, and 17 bases lay in between. CDR3 nucleotides: TGCGCCAGCAGTGATACCAGGTCCATTAGGACTAACTATGGCTACACCTTC. This encodes CASSDTRSIRTNYGYTF.

The chain combines TRBV6-5 with TRBJ1-2; 7 bases map to TRBD1. Germline CDR1 and CDR2: MNHEY and SVGAGI. V dropped 2 bases and J dropped 5; count of bases not matched to a gene: 2. The CDR3 runs 13 residues. The CDR3 here is CASSYQQGYGYTF. CDR3 DNA sequence: TGTGCCAGCAGTTACCAACAGGGGTATGGCTACACCTTC.

V usage is TRBV15 and J usage is TRBJ2-5, with 14 bases matching TRBD2. CDR3 length: 18 residues. Unmatched junction bases numbered 7, after V lost 0 bases and J lost 4 bases. Germline V gene sequence: CDR1 LNHNV, CDR2 YYDKDF (reference sequence). The CDR3 region has the DNA TGTGCCACCAGCAGAGATCGACTAGCGGGGGGGCCCAGAGAGACCCAGTACTTC. Translated, it gives CATSRDRLAGGPRETQYF.

The chain joins TRBV4-2 to TRBJ2-3; D is perhaps TRBD2 (5 bases). V was shortened by 0 bases and J by 2 bases, with 12 bases between the two germline ends. Germline V gene data show CDR1 as LGHNA and CDR2 as YNFKEQ. CDR3 length: 16 residues. The CDR3 protein is CASSQDLGLDTDTQYF. In DNA, the CDR3 is TGTGCCAGCAGCCAAGATCTCGGACTTGACACAGATACGCAGTATTTT.

The rearrangement joins TRBV14 to TRBJ2-5; no firm D call. The V and J ends lost 1 base and 0 bases respectively, with 9 bases between them. There are 15 residues in the CDR3. CDR1 is SGHDN, CDR2 FVKESK, per germline. CDR3 nucleotides: TGTGCCAGCAGCCAAGTGTGGCCAGACCAAGAGACCCAGTACTTC. Its protein product is CASSQVWPDQETQYF.

This clone was seen just once. J is TRBJ2-1 and V is TRBV11-3; the match to TRBD2 covers 8 bases. Germline V lookup: CDR1 SGHNT, CDR2 YENEEA. The CDR3 is 17 residues long. Germline trimming cut 5 bases from V and 3 bases from J; bases unmatched to any gene: 12. The CDR3 DNA reads as TGTGCCAGCAGCCCCAAACAAGGACTAGCTTACTACAATGAGCAGTTCTTC. Protein: CASSPKQGLAYYNEQFF. Supplemented by reference TRBV11-3 and TRBJ2-1, the full variable domain reads EAGVVQSPRYKIIEKKQPVAFWCNPISGHNTLYWYLQNLGQGPELLIRYENEEAVDDSQLPKDRFSAERLKGVDSTLKIQPAELGDSAVYLCASSPKQGLAYYNEQFFGPGTRLTVL.

For the CDR3, the DNA is TGTGCCAGCAGCCCAACGGGGGGAGCGACCTACAATGAGCAGTTCTTC. It is translated as CASSPTGGATYNEQFF. V usage is TRBV7-9 and J usage is TRBJ2-1; the match to TRBD2 covers 7 bases. J was trimmed by 2 bases and V by 5 bases; bases with no gene match: 9. Per the germline V gene, CDR1 is SEHNR and CDR2 is FQNEAQ (reference sequence). This CDR3 is built from 16 residues.

This chain connects TRBV30 to TRBJ1-6, with D perhaps TRBD1 (6 bases). CDR3 length equals 15 residues. The V and J ends lost 3 bases and 1 base respectively, with 10 bases between them. Germline-derived CDR1 and CDR2 are GTSNPN and SVGIG (reference sequence). The chain's CDR3 is CAWRQGQSYNSPLHF. CDR3 sequence (DNA): TGTGCCTGGAGACAGGGTCAGTCCTATAATTCACCCCTCCACTTT.

This clone was counted only a few times. CDR3 in amino acids: CASSVKLANTGELFF. The CDR3 DNA follows: TGTGCCAGCAGCGTAAAACTCGCGAACACCGGGGAGCTGTTTTTT. The rearrangement joins TRBV9 to TRBJ2-2; D unclear. V was cut by 1 base and J by 0 bases, with 7 bases left in between. Per the germline V gene, CDR1 is SGDLS and CDR2 is YYNGEE. The CDR3 consists of 15 residues.

J is TRBJ2-3 and V is TRBV28; TRBD2 might be the D (7 bases). The germline V and J ends were trimmed by 3 bases and 4 bases, with 14 bases remaining between them. Germline CDR1 MDHEN, CDR2 SYDVKM. This CDR3 has 15 amino acids. CDR3 bases: TGTGCCAGCAGTTTTAATCGGGGGGCCTCAGATACGCAGTATTTT. Protein: CASSFNRGASDTQYF.

This chain uses TRBV14 with TRBJ2-2; D is perhaps TRBD1 (6 bases). Germline V gene sequence: CDR1 SGHDN, CDR2 FVKESK. CDR3 length equals 16 residues. The V end was cut by 1 base, the J end by 4 bases, with 13 bases between. DNA for the CDR3: TGTGCCAGCAGCCAAGGGAACAGGGTCGGCACCGGGGAGCTGTTTTTT. Translation gives CASSQGNRVGTGELFF.

This chain joins TRBV4-3 and TRBJ2-1, with TRBD1 matching over 8 bases. With V trimmed by 4 bases and J by 5 bases, 13 bases remained unmatched. The V gene's germline CDR1 is LGHNA and CDR2 YSLEER. The CDR3 totals 17 residues. The CDR3 coding sequence is TGCGCCAGCAGCCCGTTTCTGGCAGGGGGCACTGACAATGAGCAGTTCTTC. It yields the protein CASSPFLAGGTDNEQFF.

The V gene is TRBV5-4, the J gene TRBJ2-1; TRBD1 might be the D (6 bases). Per germline, CDR1 SGHNT and CDR2 YYREEE (reference sequence). The CDR3 totals 14 residues. The V gene lost 1 base and the J gene lost 6 bases, with 11 bases spanning the gap. The CDR3 is CASSLPGDRNEQFF. CDR3 bases: TGTGCCAGCAGCTTGCCAGGGGATCGCAATGAGCAGTTCTTC.

The chain couples TRBV15 to TRBJ2-2; 11 bases are shared with TRBD1. Germline V CDR1 and CDR2: LNHNV, YYDKDF (reference sequence). The V segment lost 4 bases and the J segment 7 bases; nucleotides outside the gene matches: 8. This CDR3 is 16 amino acids long. The CDR3 loop is CATSNLGQGVFGELFF. The CDR3 DNA sequence: TGTGCCACCAGCAACTTGGGACAGGGGGTGTTCGGGGAGCTGTTTTTT. The whole variable domain, remainder taken from reference TRBV15 and TRBJ2-2, is DAMVIQNPRYQVTQFGKPVTLSCSQTLNHNVMYWYQQKSSQAPKLLFHYYDKDFNNEADTPDNFQSRRPNTSFCFLDIRSPGLGDTAMYLCATSNLGQGVFGELFFGEGSRLTVL.

CDR3 sequence (DNA): TGCGCCAGCAGACCGACCTCAGGGGGTGATCAGCCCCAGCATTTT. It specifies CASRPTSGGDQPQHF. The chain uses TRBV5-1 and TRBJ1-5, with 7 bases identical to TRBD1. Losses at the gene ends were 5 bases for V and 5 bases for J; bases not matched to a gene: 10. In germline, CDR1 is SGHRS, CDR2 YFSETQ. CDR3 length equals 15 residues. Full variable domain (outside the CDR3, taken from reference TRBV5-1 and TRBJ1-5): KAGVTQTPRYLIKTRGQQVTLSCSPISGHRSVSWYQQTPGQGLQFLFEYFSETQRNKGNFPGRFSGRQFSNSRSEMNVSTLELGDSALYLCASRPTSGGDQPQHFGDGTRLSIL.